What follows are 22 T cell receptor beta chains derived from one specimen sequenced in a study of shared clonotypes between healthy human individuals. Repertoires were generated with immunoSEQ multiplex PCR, while TCRdb's copy carries only in-frame clones and drops some. The sample lists around 500,000 clones; about 85% were seen once. Source material: PBMCs. Source of these receptors: a woman aged 40 to 49 in good health. Some clones in this sample may be carry-over from other donors' samples.

This chain joins TRBV28 and TRBJ1-5; D possibly corresponds to TRBD1 (6 bases). Germline CDR1 MDHEN, CDR2 SYDVKM. Trimming left V 4 bases short and J 7 bases short, with 17 bases between. The CDR3 runs 15 residues. Written as DNA, the CDR3 is TGTGCCAGCAGTTCCCTAACAGGGTCAGAACAGCCCCAGCATTTT. As protein: CASSSLTGSEQPQHF.

This clone came up a few times. The rearrangement uses TRBV27 and TRBJ1-1, with D possibly being TRBD1 (6 bases). Deletions cut 3 bases from V and 2 bases from J, with 13 bases between. Germline V gene lookup returns CDR1 MNHEY and CDR2 SMNVEV (reference sequence). The CDR3 has 15 amino acids. The chain's CDR3 is CASSFGGGPNTEAFF. The CDR3 DNA sequence: TGTGCCAGCAGTTTTGGGGGGGGGCCTAACACTGAAGCTTTCTTT.

The chain combines TRBV18 with TRBJ1-1; TRBD1 matches 8 bases. Unmatched junction bases numbered 10, after V lost 0 bases and J lost 4 bases. CDR3 length: 17 residues. Germline CDR1 and CDR2: KGHSH and LQKENI. The CDR3 DNA is TGTGCCAGCTCACCACCTCGGACAGGGCTGTCTGTCACTGAAGCTTTCTTT. This encodes CASSPPRTGLSVTEAFF.

This clone was seen only once. The V gene is TRBV7-2, the J gene TRBJ2-4; possible D gene TRBD1, 5 bases. V was cut by 5 bases and J by 9 bases, with 14 bases left in between. The CDR3 length is 13 residues. In germline, CDR1 is SGHTA, CDR2 FQGNSA. The CDR3 spells CASSIRERGIQYF. The CDR3 coding sequence is TGTGCCAGCAGCATTCGTGAAAGGGGCATTCAGTACTTC.

As to this clone: Distinct nucleotide sequences in the sample also encode this CDR3. The chain employs TRBV5-1 and TRBJ2-7, with D perhaps given as TRBD1 or TRBD2 (5 bases each). CDR3 length: 14 residues. V was clipped by 0 bases and J by 3 bases, with 10 bases between them. CDR1 and CDR2 from the germline V gene are SGHRS and YFSETQ. CDR3 sequence: CASSLAGRGYEQYF. DNA for the CDR3: TGCGCCAGCAGCTTGGCGGGACGGGGCTACGAGCAGTACTTC.

V usage is TRBV27 and J usage is TRBJ1-2; 7 positions match TRBD1. Germline V gives CDR1 MNHEY, CDR2 SMNVEV (reference sequence). The CDR3 is made up of 15 amino acids. The J segment lost 8 bases and the V segment lost 7 bases, leaving 16 bases of the junction unmatched. The CDR3, as DNA: TGTGCCAGCAAAACTTCGATTGGGACAGCCTCCGGCTACACCTTC. Protein sequence: CASKTSIGTASGYTF.

V gene TRBV6-6 combines with J gene TRBJ1-1, with unresolved D. The CDR3 contains 13 residues. Germline loops: CDR1 MNHNY, CDR2 SVGAGI (reference sequence). Trimming shortened V by 8 bases and J by 2 bases, and 12 bases separated the two germline ends. The CDR3 DNA is TGTGCCAGCGGTGCAGTATCTAACACTGAAGCTTTCTTT. Protein: CASGAVSNTEAFF.

The CDR3 spells CASSYSGATDTQYF. Here the CDR3 DNA reads TGTGCCAGCAGCTATAGCGGGGCAACAGATACGCAGTATTTT. The chain has TRBV13 and TRBJ2-3; 8 nucleotides agree with TRBD2. The CDR3 has 14 residues. Germline CDR1 and CDR2: PRHDT and FYEKMQ (reference sequence). V was clipped by 4 bases and J by 3 bases; unmatched bases: 3.

About this clone itself: A read error is the likely source, as a far larger clone sits one nucleotide away. The same CDR3 is also encoded by other DNA sequences in this sample. The chain couples TRBV28 to TRBJ2-7; 9 positions match TRBD1. The CDR3 extends over 15 amino acids. Per germline, CDR1 MDHEN and CDR2 SYDVKM. V gave up 2 bases and J gave up 7 bases; unmatched junction bases: 9. The CDR3 bases are TGTGCCAGCAGTTTACTATCGACAGGGGGGGATGAGCAGTACTTC. As protein: CASSLLSTGGDEQYF.

As concerns this clone: A read error may explain this, as a much larger clone is one base away. The rearrangement uses TRBV7-2 and TRBJ2-1; a weak D match, TRBD1 (6 bases). The CDR3 has 15 amino acids. Germline-derived CDR1 and CDR2 are SGHTA and FQGNSA. CDR3 sequence (DNA): TGTGCCAGCAGCTTATGGGGGCGGAGCAACAAGGAGCAGTTCTTC. Translation: CASSLWGRSNKEQFF.

This clone was detected once. This chain links TRBV11-2 with TRBJ2-7; D remains ambiguous. The V and J ends lost 0 bases and 8 bases respectively, with 14 bases between them. CDR1 is SGHAT, CDR2 FQNNGV, per germline. The CDR3 totals 14 residues. The CDR3 DNA reads TGTGCCAGCAGCTTAGAGGGTCTGCCTTTAAAGCAGTACTTC. Amino acid sequence: CASSLEGLPLKQYF.

The chain recombines TRBV30 with TRBJ1-2; TRBD1 aligns across 10 bases. V lost 5 bases and J lost 7; bases outside the gene matches: 13. The CDR3 is made up of 15 amino acids. Germline loops: CDR1 GTSNPN, CDR2 SVGIG (reference sequence). The CDR3, as DNA: TGTGCCTGGGATACCGGGACAGGGGTCTTCGGTGGCTACACCTTC. Translating it yields CAWDTGTGVFGGYTF. The whole variable domain, filled in from reference TRBV30 and TRBJ1-2, reads SQTIHQWPATLVQPVGSPLSLECTVEGTSNPNLYWYRQAAGRGLQLLFYSVGIGQISSEVPQNLSASRPQDRQFILSSKKLLLSDSGFYLCAWDTGTGVFGGYTFGSGTRLTVV.

The V and J genes are TRBV28 and TRBJ1-4; D uncertain. V lost 3 bases and J lost 0, with 11 bases in between. The CDR3 consists of 16 residues. Germline V CDR1 and CDR2: MDHEN, SYDVKM. The CDR3 DNA sequence: TGTGCCAGCAGTTTCTCTACCCTTGCAACTAATGAAAAACTGTTTTTT. Its translation: CASSFSTLATNEKLFF.

This clone appeared a single time. This chain uses TRBV18 with TRBJ2-7, with D tentatively TRBD1 (6 bases). Germline CDR1 and CDR2: KGHSH and LQKENI. V was cut by 3 bases and J by 2 bases, with 14 bases left in between. The CDR3 runs to 15 residues. CDR3 sequence reads: CASSPDGTRAYEQYF. CDR3 in DNA: TGTGCCAGCTCACCGGATGGGACAAGAGCCTACGAGCAGTACTTC.

The CDR3 spells CASSIGTGGSGLSYEQYF. The DNA for the CDR3 is TGTGCCAGCAGCATCGGGACAGGGGGTAGCGGTCTTTCCTACGAGCAGTACTTC. The J gene is TRBJ2-7, the V gene TRBV7-8; 11 bases are shared with TRBD1. Germline V lookup: CDR1 SGHVS, CDR2 FQNEAQ. The length of the CDR3 is 18 residues. J gave up 1 base and V 5 bases, and 13 bases lay outside the gene matches.

Of note for this clone: It is likely a read error: a sequence one base away is far more abundant. The chain links TRBV5-4 to TRBJ2-2; D is unresolved. Germline CDR1 is SGHNT and CDR2 is YYREEE (reference sequence). The CDR3 sequence is 15 residues long. CDR3 nucleotides: TGTGCCAGCAGCCAAATGGGTTCAAACACCTGGGAGCTGTTTTTT. It yields the protein CASSQMGSNTWELFF.

This clone was seen more than once but under ten times. The V call is TRBV4-1, the J call TRBJ2-1; TRBD2 is a possible D gene (6 bases). The CDR3 consists of 16 residues. Per germline, CDR1 MGHRA and CDR2 YSYEKL. Trimming pared 0 bases from V and 8 bases from J, leaving 17 bases between. The CDR3 protein is CASSQDQLRDDDEQFF. CDR3 in DNA: TGCGCCAGCAGCCAAGATCAACTGCGGGACGACGATGAGCAGTTCTTC.

In its sample, this clone is medium-sized (0.01 to 0.1%). The sample holds other DNA sequences that translate to the same CDR3. The CDR3 DNA sequence: TGTGCCAGCAGGGGTACTACTGAAGCTTTCTTT. This translates into CASRGTTEAFF. The J gene is TRBJ1-1, the V gene TRBV2; D ambiguous. Germline V gene sequence: CDR1 SNHLY, CDR2 FYNNEI. CDR3 length: 11 residues. The V and J ends lost 6 bases and 5 bases respectively, with 7 bases between them.

A note on this clone: A single base separates this from a much larger clone, so it may be a read error. Lacking the conserved final phenylalanine or tryptophan, this CDR3 likely reflects a read error. The chain carries TRBV4-3 and TRBJ1-2; 9 bases are shared with TRBD1. This CDR3 has 15 amino acids. The J segment lost 4 bases and the V segment lost 1 base, leaving 4 bases of the junction unmatched. The germline gives CDR1 LGHNA, CDR2 YSLEER. CDR3 amino acids: CASSQGMGQGYGYTL. For the CDR3, the DNA is TGCGCCAGCAGCCAAGGAATGGGACAGGGCTATGGCTACACCCTC.

The chain carries TRBV5-4 and TRBJ2-5; no firm D call. Trimming pared 4 bases from V and 5 bases from J, leaving 15 bases between. This CDR3 is 14 amino acids long. CDR1 is SGHNT, CDR2 YYREEE, per germline (reference sequence). The CDR3 DNA follows: TGTGCCAGCAGCACCCTCTTGGCAGAGGAGACCCAGTACTTC. As protein: CASSTLLAEETQYF.

The chain uses TRBV4-3 and TRBJ1-2, with 10 nucleotides matching TRBD1. V trimming: 4 bases; J trimming: 6 bases; junction bases outside the gene matches: 8. In germline, CDR1 is LGHNA, CDR2 YSLEER. This CDR3 is 15 amino acids long. CDR3 sequence: CASSPIWGTGDGYTF. In nucleotides, the CDR3 is TGCGCCAGCAGCCCTATTTGGGGGACAGGGGATGGCTACACCTTC.

The chain uses TRBV11-3 and TRBJ2-5; D may match TRBD1 or TRBD2 (5 bases each). Trimming removed 5 bases at V and 2 bases at J, with 9 bases between. The CDR3 spans 13 residues. Germline V gives CDR1 SGHNT, CDR2 YENEEA. Here the CDR3 DNA reads TGTGCCAGCAGCACGGGACCTCAAGAGACCCAGTACTTC. Translating it yields CASSTGPQETQYF.